Listed below are T cell receptor beta chains from one sample, sequenced in a study of cytomegalovirus exposure and HLA in healthy donors. Profiling relied on immunoSEQ multiplex PCR, and the TCRdb table lists in-frame clones only, not all of them. The data contain around 130,000 clones, 75% to 90% of them singletons. The sequenced sample consisted of PBMCs. The receptor source for this set is a male donor in good health and CMV-seronegative. Both conserved end residues are part of each CDR3. A D gene is named only where the DNA matches it firmly. Rows give clone size only sometimes, using once, few, many, or a class for an expanded clone.

V gene: TRBV6-1
clone size: NA
J gene: TRBJ1-5
CDR3 length: 16
D gene: NA
CDR3 protein: CASSESPGGDLQPQHF
CDR3 DNA: TGTGCCAGCAGTGAATCCCCTGGCGGGGATCTTCAGCCCCAGCATTTT

V gene: TRBV14
clone size: once
J gene: TRBJ2-7
CDR3 length: 13
D gene: NA
CDR3 protein: CASSSWDTYEQYF
CDR3 DNA: TGTGCCAGCAGCTCCTGGGACACCTACGAGCAGTACTTC

V gene: TRBV9
clone size: NA
J gene: TRBJ2-7
CDR3 length: 17
D gene: TRBD2
CDR3 protein: CASSALSLTSGTYEQYF
CDR3 DNA: TGTGCCAGCAGCGCCCTATCCCTGACTAGCGGGACCTACGAGCAGTACTTC

V gene: TRBV6-6
clone size: NA
J gene: TRBJ1-1
CDR3 length: 13
D gene: NA
CDR3 protein: CASSLPRNTEAFF
CDR3 DNA: TGTGCCAGCAGTCTACCGAGAAACACTGAAGCTTTCTTT

V gene: TRBV28
clone size: NA
J gene: TRBJ1-2
CDR3 length: 14
D gene: NA
CDR3 protein: CASSPPDGNYGYTF
CDR3 DNA: TGTGCCAGCAGTCCACCCGACGGGAACTATGGCTACACCTTC

V gene: TRBV2
clone size: NA
J gene: TRBJ1-2
CDR3 length: 13
D gene: NA
CDR3 protein: CASSGRGVYGYTF
CDR3 DNA: TGTGCCAGCAGCGGCAGGGGCGTATATGGCTACACCTTC

V gene: TRBV7-9
clone size: NA
J gene: TRBJ2-3
CDR3 length: 18
D gene: TRBD2
CDR3 protein: CASSLYPRLAGDTDTQYF
CDR3 DNA: TGTGCCAGCAGCTTATATCCCCGACTAGCGGGAGACACAGATACGCAGTATTTT

V gene: TRBV13
clone size: NA
J gene: TRBJ2-1
CDR3 length: 17
D gene: TRBD2
CDR3 protein: CASSLEGAAGGPNEQFF
CDR3 DNA: TGTGCCAGCAGCTTAGAGGGAGCGGCGGGGGGGCCTAATGAGCAGTTCTTC

V gene: TRBV6-1
clone size: NA
J gene: TRBJ2-7
CDR3 length: 15
D gene: NA
CDR3 protein: CASSEAQGGPYEQYF
CDR3 DNA: TGTGCCAGCAGTGAAGCGCAGGGGGGTCCCTACGAGCAGTACTTC

V gene: TRBV7-9
clone size: NA
J gene: TRBJ2-3
CDR3 length: 13
D gene: NA
CDR3 protein: CASSLVGVDTQYF
CDR3 DNA: TGTGCCAGCAGCTTAGTAGGAGTAGATACGCAGTATTTT

V gene: TRBV5-4
clone size: NA
J gene: TRBJ2-7
CDR3 length: 14
D gene: TRBD1
CDR3 protein: CASSARDRDYEQYF
CDR3 DNA: TGTGCCAGCAGCGCCCGGGACAGGGACTACGAGCAGTACTTC

V gene: TRBV9
clone size: NA
J gene: TRBJ2-7
CDR3 length: 16
D gene: TRBD1
CDR3 protein: CASSARPGGFTWEQYF
CDR3 DNA: TGTGCCAGCAGCGCCAGGCCAGGGGGATTTACTTGGGAGCAGTACTTC

V gene: TRBV19
clone size: once
J gene: TRBJ2-2
CDR3 length: 13
D gene: NA
CDR3 protein: CASSKLPTGELFF
CDR3 DNA: TGTGCCAGTAGTAAACTGCCCACCGGGGAGCTGTTTTTT

V gene: TRBV27
clone size: few
J gene: TRBJ2-7
CDR3 length: 14
D gene: TRBD1
CDR3 protein: CASSPGQGRYEQYF
CDR3 DNA: TGTGCCAGCAGCCCGGGACAGGGACGCTACGAGCAGTACTTC

V gene: TRBV7-9
clone size: NA
J gene: TRBJ1-1
CDR3 length: 16
D gene: TRBD1
CDR3 protein: CASSSDPSRGRTEAFF
CDR3 DNA: TGTGCCAGCAGCTCCGACCCATCCAGGGGGCGTACTGAAGCTTTCTTT